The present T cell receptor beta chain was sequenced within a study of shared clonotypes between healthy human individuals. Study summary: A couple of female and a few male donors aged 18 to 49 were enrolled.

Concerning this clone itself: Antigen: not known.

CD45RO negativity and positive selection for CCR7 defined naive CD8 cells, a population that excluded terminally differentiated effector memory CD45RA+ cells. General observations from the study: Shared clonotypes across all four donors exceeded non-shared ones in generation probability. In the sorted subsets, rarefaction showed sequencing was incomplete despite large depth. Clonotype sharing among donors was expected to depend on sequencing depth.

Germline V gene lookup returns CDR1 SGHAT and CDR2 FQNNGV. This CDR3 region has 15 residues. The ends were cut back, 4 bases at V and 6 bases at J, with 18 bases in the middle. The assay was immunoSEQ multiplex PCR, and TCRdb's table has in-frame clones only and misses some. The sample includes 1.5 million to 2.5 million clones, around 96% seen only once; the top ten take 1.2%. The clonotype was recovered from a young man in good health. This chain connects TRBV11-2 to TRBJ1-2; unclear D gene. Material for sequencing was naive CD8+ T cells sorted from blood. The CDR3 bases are TGTGCCAGCAGCTCCCCGCTTGAGGAGTTACATGGCTACACCTTC. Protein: CASSSPLEELHGYTF.